A single sample is the source of the 21 T cell receptor beta chains below, sequenced in a study of shared T cell receptors in the human thymus. Only in-frame clones appear in the TCRdb table, and some are missing; sequencing was by immunoSEQ multiplex PCR. Here the sample spans 700,000 to 750,000 clones, approximately 85% being singletons. These data also featured in a second study, about human thymus T cells.

Sequencing was carried out using thymocytes. All receptors come from a girl under three years old with a congenital heart defect.

The rearrangement uses TRBV7-2 and TRBJ1-5; TRBD1 agrees at 7 bases. The CDR3 length is 18 residues. The V gene's germline CDR1 is SGHTA and CDR2 FQGNSA. With V trimmed by 11 bases and J by 4 bases, 23 bases remained unmatched. The CDR3 loop reads CACSCDRQGGSANQPQHF. CDR3 nucleotide sequence: TGTGCCTGCTCTTGTGACCGACAGGGTGGGTCAGCAAATCAGCCCCAGCATTTT.

There are a few counts of this clone. This sequence joins TRBV5-6 and TRBJ2-7; maybe TRBD2 (6 bases). V gave up 3 bases and J gave up 0 bases, with 16 bases separating them. Germline V lookup: CDR1 SGHDT, CDR2 YYEEEE. This CDR3 contains 16 residues. DNA for the CDR3: TGTGCCAGCAGCTCCGCGGGGCCACGCTACTCCTACGAGCAGTACTTC. It encodes CASSSAGPRYSYEQYF.

Only one count was recorded for this clone. This chain links TRBV2 with TRBJ2-7; TRBD1 matches 8 bases. V lost 6 bases, J lost 4 bases, and 8 bases stayed unmatched. Germline CDR1 SNHLY, CDR2 FYNNEI. The CDR3 extends over 14 amino acids. This CDR3 is CASSKPGQDYEQYF. CDR3 bases: TGTGCCAGCAGCAAGCCGGGACAGGATTACGAGCAGTACTTC.

The chain has TRBV7-8 and TRBJ1-4; weak D call: TRBD1 (6 bases). Germline V gives CDR1 SGHVS, CDR2 FQNEAQ. The CDR3 is made up of 17 amino acids. V lost 4 bases and J lost 2, with 17 bases in between. In nucleotides, the CDR3 is TGTGCCAGCAGCTGGTTAAAACAGGGATCCACTAATGAAAAACTGTTTTTT. Translating it yields CASSWLKQGSTNEKLFF. Together with reference TRBV7-8 and TRBJ1-4, the CDR3 gives the full variable domain: GAGVSQSPRYKVAKRGQDVALRCDPISGHVSLFWYQQALGQGPEFLTYFQNEAQLDKSGLPSDRFFAERPEGSVSTLKIQRTQQEDSAVYLCASSWLKQGSTNEKLFFGSGTQLSVL.

This clone was recorded a few times. This chain joins TRBV19 and TRBJ1-1; TRBD1 matches at 7 bases. J was trimmed by 0 bases and V by 6 bases; bases with no gene match: 13. Germline-derived CDR1 and CDR2 are LNHDA and SQIVND (reference sequence). This CDR3 region has 17 residues. CDR3 region: CASRGLLAGGLNTEAFF. CDR3 DNA: TGTGCCAGTAGAGGCTTATTGGCAGGGGGGTTGAACACTGAAGCTTTCTTT. Combining the CDR3 with reference TRBV19 and TRBJ1-1 gives the whole variable domain DGGITQSPKYLFRKEGQNVTLSCEQNLNHDAMYWYRQDPGQGLRLIYYSQIVNDFQKGDIAEGYSVSREKKESFPLTVTSAQKNPTAFYLCASRGLLAGGLNTEAFFGQGTRLTVV.

The chain links TRBV29-1 to TRBJ1-4, with 7 bases fitting TRBD1. This CDR3 has 15 amino acids. V shed 1 base, J shed 11 bases, and the junction held 13 bases outside the gene matches. CDR1 is SQVTM and CDR2 is ANQGSEA in the germline V gene. CDR3 protein: CSVEADRSEGEKLFF. DNA of the CDR3: TGCAGCGTTGAAGCGGACAGGTCCGAAGGGGAGAAACTGTTTTTT.

The chain has TRBV6-6 and TRBJ2-7; 9 positions agree with TRBD2. Germline V gene data show CDR1 as MNHNY and CDR2 as SVGAGI (reference sequence). Unmatched junction bases numbered 9, after V lost 6 bases and J lost 3 bases. The CDR3 covers 15 residues. CDR3 nucleotide sequence: TGTGCCAGCAGGTCACTAGCGGGCGCATTCTACGAGCAGTACTTC. It specifies CASRSLAGAFYEQYF.

To note about this clone: The same CDR3 is also encoded by other DNA sequences in this sample. The CDR3 region is CASSDGTGKETQYF. CDR3 in DNA: TGTGCCAGCAGTGACGGGACAGGCAAGGAGACCCAGTACTTC. The V call is TRBV2, the J call TRBJ2-5, with 8 bases aligning to TRBD1. V shed 3 bases, J shed 5 bases, and the junction held 5 bases outside the gene matches. The CDR3 is 14 amino acids. Germline-derived CDR1 and CDR2 are SNHLY and FYNNEI.

V and J are TRBV2 and TRBJ2-3, with D possibly matching TRBD2 (7 bases). V was trimmed by 4 bases and J by 5 bases, leaving 25 bases between them. CDR1 is SNHLY, CDR2 FYNNEI, per germline. This CDR3 has 18 amino acids. This CDR3 reads CASSVRGAKITVRDTQYF. The DNA of the CDR3 is TGTGCCAGCAGTGTCCGGGGGGCCAAGATCACAGTCAGAGATACGCAGTATTTT.

The chain joins TRBV7-9 to TRBJ2-5; D unclear. The DNA end favors TRBJ2-7, so the J call may be wrong. The germline gives CDR1 SEHNR, CDR2 FQNEAQ (reference sequence). This CDR3 is 11 amino acids long. CDR3 in amino acids: CASSPLYEQYF. CDR3 DNA sequence: TGTGCCAGCAGCCCGCTATACGAGCAGTACTTC.

This chain uses TRBV5-6 with TRBJ2-1; TRBD2 agrees at 11 bases. The ends lost 4 bases at V and 5 bases at J; junction bases unmatched: 11. The CDR3 is 17 amino acids. Looked up from germline, CDR1 is SGHDT and CDR2 is YYEEEE. The chain's CDR3 is CASSAVLAGVFDNEQFF. CDR3 DNA sequence: TGTGCCAGCAGCGCCGTACTAGCGGGGGTGTTCGACAATGAGCAGTTCTTC. The entire variable domain, with the rest obtained from reference TRBV5-6 and TRBJ2-1, is as follows: DAGVTQSPTHLIKTRGQQVTLRCSPKSGHDTVSWYQQALGQGPQFIFQYYEEEERQRGNFPDRFSGHQFPNYSSELNVNALLLGDSALYLCASSAVLAGVFDNEQFFGPGTRLTVL.

The V gene is TRBV2, the J gene TRBJ1-2; 7 bases are shared with TRBD1. CDR1 is SNHLY and CDR2 is FYNNEI in the germline V gene. Trimming at V came to 5 bases and at J to 8 bases, leaving 11 bases not matched to a gene. The CDR3 has 14 residues. As DNA, the CDR3 is TGTGCCAGCAGTAATACCGACAGGGTAGGAGGCTACACCTTC. Translating it yields CASSNTDRVGGYTF.

This clone occurred a few times. The chain links TRBV25-1 to TRBJ2-3; D is undetermined. This CDR3 region has 16 residues. CDR1 is MGHDK, CDR2 SYGVNS, per germline. Trimming cost V 2 bases and J 1 base, with 13 bases left between them. The CDR3 spells CASSEHCSAGTDTQYF. The CDR3 bases are TGTGCCAGCAGTGAACACTGTAGTGCGGGCACAGATACGCAGTATTTT.

This rearrangement joins TRBV19 to TRBJ2-3, with 9 bases fitting TRBD1. Germline-derived CDR1 and CDR2 are LNHDA and SQIVND (reference sequence). The CDR3 runs 17 residues. V was clipped by 6 bases and J by 4 bases; unmatched bases: 14. The CDR3 DNA sequence: TGTGCCAGTAGCCTCAGTTACCGGGACAGGGTCGCAGATACGCAGTATTTT. This sequence encodes CASSLSYRDRVADTQYF.

The table lists this clone with a count of one. The gene calls are TRBV4-1 and TRBJ2-2, with D maybe TRBD2 (5 bases). V lost 4 bases and J 5 bases, leaving 20 bases between the germline ends. The CDR3 extends over 17 amino acids. From germline, CDR1 is MGHRA and CDR2 YSYEKL. CDR3 amino acids: CASSPLNRLRRTGELFF. Written as DNA, the CDR3 is TGCGCCAGCAGCCCACTAAACCGACTACGACGGACCGGGGAGCTGTTTTTT.

The J gene is TRBJ2-7, the V gene TRBV7-2; the match to TRBD2 covers 7 bases. Germline V gives CDR1 SGHTA, CDR2 FQGNSA. The CDR3 is 17 residues long. V shed 1 base and J 4 bases; nucleotides not matched to a gene: 13. CDR3 bases: TGTGCCAGCAGCTTAGAGGGGCCGGGGGGACTGAGATACGAGCAGTACTTC. It codes for CASSLEGPGGLRYEQYF.

The chain combines TRBV19 with TRBJ1-1, with D perhaps matching TRBD1 (5 bases). The ends were cut back, 3 bases at V and 1 base at J, with 15 bases in the middle. This CDR3 is built from 16 residues. Germline CDR1 LNHDA, CDR2 SQIVND (reference sequence). The CDR3 nucleotides read TGTGCCAGTAGTATTTTAATGGGGGGAGGGAACACTGAAGCTTTCTTT. Translation: CASSILMGGGNTEAFF.

The chain links TRBV2 to TRBJ2-5, with 8 bases lining up with TRBD2. Germline trimming cut 10 bases from V and 4 bases from J; bases unmatched to any gene: 11. The germline V gene encodes CDR1 SNHLY and CDR2 FYNNEI. CDR3 length: 14 amino acids. The CDR3 nucleotides read TGTGCCACCTCCGGGACTAGTAATTTAGAGACCCAGTACTTC. The encoded protein is CATSGTSNLETQYF.

This sequence joins TRBV5-4 and TRBJ2-7; 7 nucleotides match TRBD1. The V gene end was trimmed by 3 bases and the J gene end by 5 bases; junction bases not matched to a gene: 17. CDR3 length: 17 amino acids. The germline gives CDR1 SGHNT, CDR2 YYREEE (reference sequence). The DNA for the CDR3 is TGTGCCAGCAGCTCCCAAGGTAGACGACAGGGCCTGAACGAGCAGTACTTC. It encodes CASSSQGRRQGLNEQYF.

This chain connects TRBV19 to TRBJ2-3; the D gene is possibly TRBD2 (5 bases). This CDR3 has 15 residues. CDR1 is LNHDA, CDR2 SQIVND, per germline (reference sequence). V was cut by 0 bases and J by 1 base, with 8 bases left in between. The CDR3 loop reads CASSIDRAGTDTQYF. Here the CDR3 DNA reads TGTGCCAGTAGTATAGATCGAGCGGGCACAGATACGCAGTATTTT.

The CDR3 DNA is TGTGCCAGCAGCCGGATGTCCGGGACAGGGACTCACGAGCAGTACTTC. Translation gives CASSRMSGTGTHEQYF. This chain connects TRBV7-2 to TRBJ2-7; 9 bases agree with TRBD1. Trimming took 5 bases from V and 5 from J; bases not matched to a gene: 13. This CDR3 has 16 amino acids. Germline V gene sequence: CDR1 SGHTA, CDR2 FQGNSA.